This TCR beta chain was found in a study of cytomegalovirus exposure and HLA in healthy donors. Of note for this clone: Its cognate antigen is unknown.

Primers included in the PCR were 60 Vbeta and 13 Jbeta primers. The protocol was immunoSEQ multiplex PCR, while the TCRdb copy is restricted to in-frame clones and leaves out a portion. The data show around 160,000 clones, with 65% to 85% seen just once and about 2.6% held by the top ten. Germline CDR1 and CDR2: KGHSH and LQKENI. CDR3 length: 13 amino acids. V was clipped by 6 bases and J by 4 bases; unmatched bases: 4. Findings and caveats of the study: In a later analysis, TCR beta V- and J-gene trimming showed a link to a missense DCLRE1C variant. Being indistinguishable, some V segments were excluded, TRBV6-2 and TRBV6-3 among them. Data from an earlier analysis indicated that most TCR beta V segments were productive either about 90% or about 30% of the time.

This TCR was sampled from a middle-aged woman in good health and CMV-seropositive. V gene TRBV18 combines with J gene TRBJ2-7; 9 bases agree with TRBD1. Sample: PBMCs. The CDR3 DNA sequence: TGTGCCAGCTCGGCCGGGACAGGGTACGAGCAGTACTTC. Translation: CASSAGTGYEQYF.